This TCR beta chain was obtained from a study of cytomegalovirus exposure and HLA in healthy donors. Use of 60 Vbeta and 13 Jbeta primers characterized the PCR. Method: immunoSEQ multiplex PCR; TCRdb's copy keeps in-frame clones and lacks some. The sample consists of 100,000 to 150,000 clones, around 76% of them appearing once. This clonotype was sampled from a woman between 50 and 59 years old in good health and CMV-seronegative. Source material: PBMCs.

CDR3 nucleotide sequence: TGTGCCAGCAGTCTCGGGGAGGGGGGTCCCTTCAGCACAGATACGCAGTATTTT. Encoded protein: CASSLGEGGPFSTDTQYF. The chain uses TRBV25-1 and TRBJ2-3; TRBD2 is a possible D gene (7 bases). V was clipped by 5 bases and J by 0 bases, with 21 bases between them. The germline gives CDR1 MGHDK, CDR2 SYGVNS. This CDR3 contains 18 residues.